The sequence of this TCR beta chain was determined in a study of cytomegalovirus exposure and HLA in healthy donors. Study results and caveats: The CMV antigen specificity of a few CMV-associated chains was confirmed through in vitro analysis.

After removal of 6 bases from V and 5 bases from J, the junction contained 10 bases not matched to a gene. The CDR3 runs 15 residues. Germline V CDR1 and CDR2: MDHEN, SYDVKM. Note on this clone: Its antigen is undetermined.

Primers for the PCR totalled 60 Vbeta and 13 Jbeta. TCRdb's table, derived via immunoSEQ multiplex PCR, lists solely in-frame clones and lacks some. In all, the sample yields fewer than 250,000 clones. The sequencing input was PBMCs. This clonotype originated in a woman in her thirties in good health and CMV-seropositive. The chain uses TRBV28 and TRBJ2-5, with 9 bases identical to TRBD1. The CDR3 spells CASSEQGASIETQYF. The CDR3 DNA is TGTGCCAGCAGCGAACAGGGGGCTAGTATTGAGACCCAGTACTTC.